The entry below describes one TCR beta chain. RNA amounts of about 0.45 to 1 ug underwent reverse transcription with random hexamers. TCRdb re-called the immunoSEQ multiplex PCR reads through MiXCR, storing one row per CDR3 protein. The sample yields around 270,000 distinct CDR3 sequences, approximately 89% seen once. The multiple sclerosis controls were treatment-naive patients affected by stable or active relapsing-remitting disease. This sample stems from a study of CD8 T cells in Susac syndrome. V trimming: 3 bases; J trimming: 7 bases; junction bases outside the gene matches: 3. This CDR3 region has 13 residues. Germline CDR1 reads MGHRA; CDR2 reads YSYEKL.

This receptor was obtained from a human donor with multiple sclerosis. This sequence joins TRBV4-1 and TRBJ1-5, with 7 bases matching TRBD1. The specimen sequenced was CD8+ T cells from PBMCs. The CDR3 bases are TGCGCCAGCAGCCACGCACAGGGGCAGCCCCAGCATTTT. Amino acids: CASSHAQGQPQHF.